The 20 T cell receptor beta chains in this list originate from one sample, sequenced in a study of cytomegalovirus exposure and HLA in healthy donors. TCRdb's table, derived via immunoSEQ multiplex PCR, lists solely in-frame clones and lacks some. The data show some 86,000 clones, 80% to 95% seen once. Sequencing used PBMCs. These receptors came from a woman aged 30 to 39 in good health and CMV-seronegative.

The rearrangement links TRBV6-1 to TRBJ1-5, with 7 positions matching TRBD1. Germline CDR1 MNHNS, CDR2 SASEGT. V dropped 8 bases and J dropped 6; count of bases not matched to a gene: 7. The CDR3 contains 13 residues. The CDR3: CASLRGPGQPQHF. The CDR3 region has the DNA TGTGCCAGCTTAAGGGGGCCGGGTCAGCCCCAGCATTTT.

This chain uses TRBV25-1 with TRBJ2-3, with D perhaps matching TRBD2 (7 bases). The V end lost 8 bases, the J end lost 0 bases, and 18 bases lay between the germline ends. Looked up from germline, CDR1 is MGHDK and CDR2 is SYGVNS. This CDR3 has 16 amino acids. The CDR3 reads CASGPRGGSSTDTQYF. The CDR3 DNA is TGTGCCAGCGGCCCGAGGGGGGGCAGTAGCACAGATACGCAGTATTTT.

This clone has just one count. The gene calls are TRBV19 and TRBJ2-1, with 11 bases that match TRBD2. J was trimmed by 9 bases and V by 4 bases; bases with no gene match: 11. The CDR3 totals 16 residues. Looked up from germline, CDR1 is LNHDA and CDR2 is SQIVND (reference sequence). Written as DNA, the CDR3 is TGTGCCAGTAGTAGTGAACTAGCGGGAGTTCTTGGTGAGCAGTTCTTC. Translating it yields CASSSELAGVLGEQFF.

The CDR3 protein is CSVQQGSMQGYTF. In DNA, the CDR3 is TGCAGCGTTCAACAGGGTTCTATGCAGGGCTACACCTTC. This chain uses TRBV29-1 with TRBJ1-2, with a tentative D call TRBD1 (6 bases). The V gene's germline CDR1 is SQVTM and CDR2 ANQGSEA. The CDR3 contains 13 residues. Trimming stripped 5 bases from V and 8 bases from J, with 18 bases between.

In nucleotides, the CDR3 is TGTGCCAGCAGCTTAGGGACACAAGAAAAACTGTTTTTT. It translates to CASSLGTQEKLFF. The gene calls are TRBV11-2 and TRBJ1-4; possible D gene TRBD1, 5 bases. The CDR3 runs 13 residues. V shed 1 base and J shed 8 bases, with 8 bases lying between them. The germline gives CDR1 SGHAT, CDR2 FQNNGV.

The chain uses TRBV30 and TRBJ2-1, with 9 bases identical to TRBD2. This CDR3 contains 15 residues. Trimming cost V 2 bases and J 7 bases; bases outside gene matches: 9. Germline values: CDR1 GTSNPN, CDR2 SVGIG (reference sequence). CDR3: CAWSPLAGYGNEQFF. CDR3 DNA sequence: TGTGCCTGGAGTCCTCTAGCGGGATATGGTAATGAGCAGTTCTTC. Looking up the rest from reference TRBV30 and TRBJ2-1 gives the full variable domain: SQTIHQWPATLVQPVGSPLSLECTVEGTSNPNLYWYRQAAGRGLQLLFYSVGIGQISSEVPQNLSASRPQDRQFILSSKKLLLSDSGFYLCAWSPLAGYGNEQFFGPGTRLTVL.

This chain connects TRBV12-5 to TRBJ2-5; 10 positions match TRBD2. V shed 1 base and J 6 bases; nucleotides not matched to a gene: 5. Per germline, CDR1 LGHNT and CDR2 FRNRAP. This CDR3 contains 15 residues. The CDR3 here is CASGLGSGRGKTQYF. The CDR3 nucleotides read TGTGCTAGTGGTTTGGGAAGCGGGAGGGGGAAGACCCAGTACTTC.

The chain combines TRBV28 with TRBJ1-2; no definite D call. CDR3 length equals 14 residues. Germline CDR1 and CDR2: MDHEN and SYDVKM. The germline V and J ends were trimmed by 2 bases and 0 bases, with 7 bases remaining between them. In DNA form, the CDR3 reads TGTGCCAGCAGTTTAGAAACAGCTAACTATGGCTACACCTTC. Its translation: CASSLETANYGYTF.

The J gene is TRBJ1-4, the V gene TRBV5-5; 7 bases line up with TRBD1. The CDR3 contains 16 residues. J was trimmed by 0 bases and V by 4 bases; bases with no gene match: 6. CDR1 SGHKS and CDR2 YYEKEE come from the germline V gene (reference sequence). Here the CDR3 reads CASSLGTASTNEKLFF. The DNA for the CDR3 is TGTGCCAGCAGCCTTGGGACAGCCTCAACTAATGAAAAACTGTTTTTT.

The chain uses TRBV5-1 and TRBJ2-5; perhaps TRBD1 as D (6 bases). Looked up from germline, CDR1 is SGHRS and CDR2 is YFSETQ. The CDR3 spans 15 residues. V was pared by 3 bases and J by 2 bases, with 14 bases between. The CDR3 DNA follows: TGCGCCAGCAGCTCACTGGGGGCCCCTCAAGAGACCCAGTACTTC. Its protein is CASSSLGAPQETQYF.

The V gene is TRBV19, the J gene TRBJ1-1, with D maybe TRBD1 (5 bases). Trimming took 7 bases from V and 10 from J, leaving 25 bases between them. Germline CDR1 LNHDA, CDR2 SQIVND (reference sequence). The CDR3 has 15 amino acids. DNA of the CDR3: TGTGCCAGTAAAGACATCCCGACAGTATCGGGTGGAGCTTTCTTT. It codes for CASKDIPTVSGGAFF.

The rearrangement links TRBV28 to TRBJ1-1; 7 nucleotides match TRBD1. Germline lookup yields CDR1 MDHEN and CDR2 SYDVKM. The CDR3 is made up of 15 amino acids. V dropped 5 bases and J dropped 1; count of bases not matched to a gene: 7. The DNA for the CDR3 is TGTGCCAGCAGTCTCCAGACAGGGTGGAACACTGAAGCTTTCTTT. Translation gives CASSLQTGWNTEAFF.

V usage is TRBV5-1 and J usage is TRBJ2-3; perhaps TRBD2 as D (6 bases). CDR3 size: 14 residues. The germline V gene encodes CDR1 SGHRS and CDR2 YFSETQ. Trimming left V 6 bases short and J 1 base short, with 12 bases between. The CDR3 reads CASTRSGGTDTQYF. The DNA for the CDR3 is TGCGCCAGCACCCGCTCGGGGGGCACAGATACGCAGTATTTT.

This chain uses TRBV19 with TRBJ2-2, with 9 nucleotides matching TRBD1. The germline CDR1 and CDR2 sequences are LNHDA and SQIVND (reference sequence). V gave up 9 bases and J gave up 0 bases; unmatched junction bases: 14. There are 18 residues in the CDR3. DNA of the CDR3: TGTGCCAGCCATAGTCCGCCCTGGACAGGGGCGAACACCGGGGAGCTGTTTTTT. It specifies CASHSPPWTGANTGELFF.

The chain is built from TRBV4-1 and TRBJ2-7; perhaps TRBD2 as D (5 bases). The germline V and J ends were trimmed by 4 bases and 5 bases, with 15 bases remaining between them. Germline V CDR1 and CDR2: MGHRA, YSYEKL. This CDR3 is 14 amino acids long. The CDR3 DNA follows: TGCGCCAGCAGCCCCCTACTAGGGAGTGACGAGCAGTACTTC. Residues: CASSPLLGSDEQYF.

The gene calls are TRBV7-9 and TRBJ1-1, with 7 positions matching TRBD1. Germline CDR1 reads SEHNR; CDR2 reads FQNEAQ (reference sequence). The trim removed 1 base at V and 5 bases at J, leaving 19 bases unmatched. This CDR3 comprises 19 residues. The CDR3 here is CASSLVRPSGQYSWTEAFF. In DNA, the CDR3 is TGTGCCAGCAGCTTAGTCCGGCCCTCGGGACAGTACAGTTGGACTGAAGCTTTCTTT.

The chain joins TRBV7-2 to TRBJ1-2; TRBD1 agrees at 10 bases. The CDR3 is made up of 16 amino acids. Germline values: CDR1 SGHTA, CDR2 FQGNSA. The J segment lost 0 bases and the V segment lost 5 bases, leaving 6 bases of the junction unmatched. CDR3 in DNA: TGTGCCAGCAGCGACAGGGGGCGCCCCCCTAACTATGGCTACACCTTC. Translating it yields CASSDRGRPPNYGYTF.

The CDR3 DNA reads as TGTGCCAGCAGTCCAGGGGAATTCGGGGGCTACACCTTC. This encodes CASSPGEFGGYTF. This chain uses TRBV6-5 with TRBJ1-2; D possibly corresponds to TRBD1 (6 bases). CDR1 MNHEY and CDR2 SVGAGI come from the germline V gene. V was shortened by 5 bases and J by 8 bases, with 15 bases between the two germline ends. CDR3 length: 13 residues.

V is TRBV7-8 and J is TRBJ2-2, with 16 bases identical to TRBD2. This CDR3 has 20 amino acids. V was pared by 3 bases and J by 5 bases, with 12 bases of the junction left unmatched. Germline V lookup: CDR1 SGHVS, CDR2 FQNEAQ. The CDR3 nucleotides read TGTGCCAGCAGCTTGAGACCGGGACTAGCGGGAGGGCCGCGAACCGGGGAGCTGTTTTTT. Protein sequence: CASSLRPGLAGGPRTGELFF.

The chain couples TRBV7-6 to TRBJ1-1; unclear D gene. V was cut by 1 base and J by 0 bases, with 6 bases left in between. The CDR3 extends over 14 amino acids. The germline V gene encodes CDR1 SGHVS and CDR2 FNYEAQ. The CDR3 DNA is TGTGCCAGCAGCTTAGACCTACTGAACACTGAAGCTTTCTTT. This encodes CASSLDLLNTEAFF.